Following are 14 T cell receptor beta chains from one sample sequenced in a study of cytomegalovirus exposure and HLA in healthy donors. Amplification used 60 Vbeta primers and 13 Jbeta primers. Assay: immunoSEQ multiplex PCR; the TCRdb copy retains only in-frame clones and omits some. The sample yields roughly 100,000 clones, around four fifths seen once. Input material: PBMCs. The receptors were sampled from a woman aged 40 to 50 in good health and CMV-seronegative.

The DNA of the CDR3 is TGTGCCAGCAGCGTAGGGGGCGGGGACGCTGAAGCTTTCTTT. This gives the protein CASSVGGGDAEAFF. The V call is TRBV9, the J call TRBJ1-1, with D possibly TRBD1 on 5 matching bases. Germline assignment: CDR1 SGDLS and CDR2 YYNGEE. The CDR3 has 14 residues. Trimming pared 0 bases from V and 6 bases from J, leaving 12 bases between.

V usage is TRBV28 and J usage is TRBJ2-3, with 7 nucleotides matching TRBD2. The CDR3 is 15 residues long. V lost 6 bases to trimming and J lost 2 bases; unmatched junction nucleotides: 8. Germline V lookup: CDR1 MDHEN, CDR2 SYDVKM. The CDR3 loop is CASSVRGSLTDTQYF. The CDR3 nucleotides are TGTGCCAGCAGCGTGCGCGGGAGTCTCACAGATACGCAGTATTTT.

The chain is built from TRBV5-1 and TRBJ1-4; D is uncertain. The CDR3 is made up of 16 amino acids. V lost 4 bases, J lost 2 bases, and 15 bases lay in between. Germline V gene lookup returns CDR1 SGHRS and CDR2 YFSETQ. The CDR3 DNA sequence: TGCGCCAGCAGCCAAGGAAGATCCGGGACTAATGAAAAACTGTTTTTT. Residues: CASSQGRSGTNEKLFF.

V and J are TRBV6-4 and TRBJ2-1, with D maybe TRBD2 (6 bases). This CDR3 is built from 14 residues. The germline V gene encodes CDR1 MRHNA and CDR2 SNTAGT. Trimming shortened V by 6 bases and J by 5 bases, and 14 bases separated the two germline ends. As DNA, the CDR3 is TGTGCCAGCAGCATTAGCGGAACTCACAATGAGCAGTTCTTC. Protein sequence: CASSISGTHNEQFF.

The chain is built from TRBV6-5 and TRBJ2-1, with TRBD2 as a possible D gene (5 bases). The CDR3 is 14 residues long. Trimming cost V 0 bases and J 5 bases, with 8 bases left between them. Germline lookup yields CDR1 MNHEY and CDR2 SVGAGI. The CDR3 DNA reads as TGTGCCAGCAGTTACTCGAGGCGGGACAATGAGCAGTTCTTC. This translates into CASSYSRRDNEQFF.

This chain uses TRBV15 with TRBJ2-7; 10 bases fit TRBD1. J lost 4 bases, V lost 3 bases, and 3 bases had no gene match. In germline, CDR1 is LNHNV, CDR2 YYDKDF (reference sequence). The CDR3 totals 14 residues. CDR3 DNA sequence: TGTGCCACCAGCAGCGGACAGGGGGTATACGAGCAGTACTTC. Translated, it gives CATSSGQGVYEQYF.

The chain has TRBV5-5 and TRBJ1-2, with 8 bases identical to TRBD1. With V trimmed by 4 bases and J by 3 bases, 8 bases remained unmatched. Germline V gene data show CDR1 as SGHKS and CDR2 as YYEKEE (reference sequence). The CDR3 contains 15 residues. The CDR3 region has the DNA TGTGCCAGCAGCCGAACCCCGACAGGGGACTATGGCTACACCTTC. Translating gives CASSRTPTGDYGYTF.

The CDR3 sequence: CASSLGLAGPKYF. CDR3 DNA: TGTGCCAGCAGCCTAGGACTAGCGGGCCCCAAGTATTTT. The chain combines TRBV7-2 with TRBJ2-3; 11 nucleotides match TRBD2. This CDR3 region has 13 residues. Germline V gene lookup returns CDR1 SGHTA and CDR2 FQGNSA. J gave up 13 bases and V 5 bases, and 8 bases lay outside the gene matches.

V is TRBV7-2 and J is TRBJ2-7; no clear D. Looked up from germline, CDR1 is SGHTA and CDR2 is FQGNSA. The ends were cut back, 6 bases at V and 4 bases at J, with 13 bases in the middle. The CDR3 has 13 amino acids. In DNA form, the CDR3 reads TGTGCCAGCAGTTCCCAAGAGAATTACGAGCAGTACTTC. Protein product: CASSSQENYEQYF. Combining the CDR3 with reference TRBV7-2 and TRBJ2-7 gives the whole variable domain GAGVSQSPSNKVTEKGKDVELRCDPISGHTALYWYRQSLGQGLEFLIYFQGNSAPDKSGLPSDRFSAERTGGSVSTLTIQRTQQEDSAVYLCASSSQENYEQYFGPGTRLTVT.

This rearrangement joins TRBV6-1 to TRBJ2-2; tentatively, D is TRBD2 (5 bases). Trimming took off 11 bases at V and 1 base at J, with 17 bases between the two ends. This CDR3 has 15 amino acids. CDR1 and CDR2 (germline): MNHNS, SASEGT. CDR3 in amino acids: CAREKRGGNTGELFF. The CDR3 nucleotides are TGTGCCCGTGAAAAACGTGGAGGGAACACCGGGGAGCTGTTTTTT.

This clone was seen a handful of times. The V call is TRBV28, the J call TRBJ2-5; 10 nucleotides line up with TRBD1. After removal of 4 bases from V and 3 bases from J, the junction contained 5 bases not matched to a gene. CDR3 length: 15 residues. Looked up from germline, CDR1 is MDHEN and CDR2 is SYDVKM. CDR3 sequence reads: CASSSSGTGEETQYF. The CDR3 nucleotides read TGTGCCAGCAGTTCTAGTGGGACAGGGGAAGAGACCCAGTACTTC.

The CDR3 bases are TGTGCCAGCAGCGGATCGGGGGACTGGGGTGAAAAACTGTTTTTT. Its translation: CASSGSGDWGEKLFF. The chain carries TRBV7-9 and TRBJ1-4; tentative D call: TRBD1 (5 bases). CDR3 length equals 15 residues. Germline V gives CDR1 SEHNR, CDR2 FQNEAQ (reference sequence). V was trimmed by 5 bases and J by 7 bases, leaving 17 bases between them. The whole variable domain, remainder taken from reference TRBV7-9 and TRBJ1-4, is DTGVSQNPRHKITKRGQNVTFRCDPISEHNRLYWYRQTLGQGPEFLTYFQNEAQLEKSRLLSDRFSAERPKGSFSTLEIQRTEQGDSAMYLCASSGSGDWGEKLFFGSGTQLSVL.

V usage is TRBV4-1 and J usage is TRBJ2-3, with 8 bases fitting TRBD1. With V trimmed by 2 bases and J by 2 bases, 6 bases remained unmatched. Germline loops: CDR1 MGHRA, CDR2 YSYEKL. CDR3 length: 16 amino acids. This chain's CDR3 is CASSQPSRGLTDTQYF. The CDR3, as DNA: TGCGCCAGCAGCCAACCGAGCAGGGGGCTCACAGATACGCAGTATTTT.

The gene calls are TRBV7-2 and TRBJ2-3, with 12 bases identical to TRBD2. The CDR3 has 15 amino acids. V lost 3 bases to trimming and J lost 5 bases; unmatched junction nucleotides: 3. Germline CDR1 SGHTA, CDR2 FQGNSA. CDR3 protein: CASSLTSGRVDTQYF. The CDR3 nucleotides are TGTGCCAGCAGCTTGACTAGCGGGAGAGTAGATACGCAGTATTTT.